This T cell receptor (beta chain) was obtained from a study of cytomegalovirus exposure and HLA in healthy donors. General study results and limits: The tendency of first-cohort TCR clusters to co-occur in the 90 to 150 validation repertoires emerged from a later analysis. As was reported, the classifier diagnosed cytomegalovirus status with high specificity and sensitivity. A list of approximately 160 TCR beta chains associated with cytomegalovirus was given. Across donors, most TCRs were seen rarely, yet some public ones were widespread.

Comments on this clone: Its antigen remains unidentified.

Profiling relied on immunoSEQ multiplex PCR, and the TCRdb table lists in-frame clones only, not all of them. The top ten hold around 0.92% of the sample, which has about 280,000 clones, 70% to 90% seen once. V trimming: 3 bases; J trimming: 6 bases; junction bases outside the gene matches: 12. The CDR3 runs to 16 residues. Germline V gene data show CDR1 as MGHDK and CDR2 as SYGVNS. This chain joins TRBV25-1 and TRBJ1-2; TRBD1 agrees at 8 bases. Sequenced: PBMCs. This receptor was obtained from a woman aged 18-35 years in good health and CMV-seronegative. In DNA form, the CDR3 reads TGTGCCAGCAGTGATTCTCAGCTACAGGGGGGGGATGGCTACACCTTC. Protein: CASSDSQLQGGDGYTF.